The present T cell receptor (beta chain) was sequenced within a study of blood T cells in healthy people across ages. With a J-beta primer mix and a sample-barcoded 5' primer, a second PCR ran roughly 6 to 11 cycles. One entry per CDR3 protein, called by TCRdb with MiXCR from the 5' RACE reads. The data hold 800,000 or so distinct CDR3 sequences, with more than 20% observed a single time. The CDR3 consists of 15 residues. The trim removed 4 bases at V and 5 bases at J, leaving 10 bases unmatched. The germline V gene has CDR1 DFQATT and CDR2 SNEGSKA (reference sequence). In addition, the sample was reused for a study of T cells of mothers and their children. This second report adds: Over 8 million TCR beta CDR3 reads were obtained from each mother, and about 3 million from each child.

The chain has TRBV20-1 and TRBJ2-5; 10 nucleotides align to TRBD2. Sequenced: blood. The TCR comes from a boy aged 5-17 years in good health. The CDR3 DNA is TGCAGTGCTATAGCGGGGGGCCTGAAGGGGGAGACCCAGTACTTC. Amino acids: CSAIAGGLKGETQYF.